Listed here are 17 T cell receptor beta chains from one sample, sequenced in a study of human T cells and chemical hapten exposure. TCRdb called the RACE reads again in MiXCR, with one record for every CDR3 protein. The data contain 85,000 to 90,000 distinct CDR3 sequences, 8% to 10% of them singletons. As to time point: pre-sensitization, week 0. Sample treatment: therapeutic diphenylcyclopropenone sensitization with weekly scalp DPC. This sample comprised whole blood, obtained in connection with sensitization to the hapten diphenylcyclopropenone (DPC). The receptors stem from a woman in her thirties or forties with alopecia areata. Some clones in this sample may be carry-over from other donors' samples.

This clonotype was counted at least ten times. The J gene is TRBJ1-6, the V gene TRBV5-1; no reliable D call. The germline gives CDR1 SGHRS, CDR2 YFSETQ. The V and J ends lost 0 bases and 10 bases respectively, with 11 bases between them. This CDR3 has 14 amino acids. In nucleotides, the CDR3 is TGCGCCAGCAGCTTGGCCTTGCGGGAGTCACCCCTCCACTTT. It specifies CASSLALRESPLHF.

This rearrangement joins TRBV27 to TRBJ1-2; D is undetermined. The CDR3 runs to 15 residues. Germline V lookup: CDR1 MNHEY, CDR2 SMNVEV (reference sequence). Trimming pared 6 bases from V and 2 bases from J, leaving 16 bases between. CDR3 bases: TGTGCCAGCAGACGTCTTGGTTGGCAGAACTATGGCTACACCTTC. Its protein product is CASRRLGWQNYGYTF.

This clonotype was seen repeatedly, ten times or more. At one of its ends the junction is not consistent with the germline gene, which may arise from a read error. The chain uses TRBV19 and TRBJ1-2; unclear D gene. CDR1 and CDR2 (germline): LNHDA, SQIVND (reference sequence). The CDR3 length is 15 residues. This CDR3 reads CASSLEHGTLYGYTF. CDR3 nucleotide sequence: TGTGCCAGTAGTCTAGAGCACGGAACCCTTTATGGCTACACCTTC.

This clonotype was detected only once. V is TRBV29-1 and J is TRBJ1-1; the D is unclear. CDR3 size: 12 residues. Trimming cost V 5 bases and J 2 bases, with 9 bases left between them. CDR1 SQVTM and CDR2 ANQGSEA come from the germline V gene. In DNA, the CDR3 is TGCAGCGTTAGGCCAGCAAACACTGAAGCTTTCTTT. It is translated as CSVRPANTEAFF.

The rearrangement joins TRBV9 to TRBJ2-7; 9 nucleotides line up with TRBD1. This CDR3 is 14 amino acids long. V was pared by 0 bases and J by 7 bases, with 5 bases of the junction left unmatched. Germline-derived CDR1 and CDR2 are SGDLS and YYNGEE. For the CDR3, the DNA is TGTGCCAGCAGCGTAGGTCCAGGGACAGGGGAGCAGTACTTC. This codes for CASSVGPGTGEQYF.

This clonotype has ten or more counts. V is TRBV5-8 and J is TRBJ1-6; D possibly corresponds to TRBD1 (5 bases). The CDR3 totals 15 residues. The germline V gene has CDR1 SGHTS and CDR2 YDEGEE. Trimming removed 3 bases at V and 5 bases at J, with 12 bases between. CDR3 bases: TGTGCCAGCAGCTCCCTGGGACGTAATAATTCACCCCTCCACTTT. Protein product: CASSSLGRNNSPLHF.

This clonotype was recorded at least ten times. The rearrangement uses TRBV7-2 and TRBJ1-4, with 7 bases that match TRBD1. Germline CDR1 SGHTA, CDR2 FQGNSA. The CDR3 has 14 amino acids. V shed 3 bases, J shed 3 bases, and the junction held 1 base outside the gene matches. CDR3: CASSLTGPNEKLFF. CDR3 DNA: TGTGCCAGCAGCTTGACAGGGCCTAATGAAAAACTGTTTTTT.

This clonotype occurred many times. The chain has TRBV18 and TRBJ2-3; no clear D gene. CDR1 is KGHSH and CDR2 is LQKENI in the germline V gene. The CDR3 runs 14 residues. V gave up 4 bases and J gave up 4 bases, with 12 bases separating them. This chain's CDR3 is CASSRSEQSDTQYF. CDR3 in DNA: TGTGCCAGCTCACGTTCCGAGCAATCAGATACGCAGTATTTT. Full variable domain (missing parts from reference TRBV18 and TRBJ2-3): NAGVMQNPRHLVRRRGQEARLRCSPMKGHSHVYWYRQLPEEGLKFMVYLQKENIIDESGMPKERFSAEFPKEGPSILRIQQVVRGDSAAYFCASSRSEQSDTQYFGPGTRLTVL.

The chain carries TRBV24-1 and TRBJ2-5; D gene ambiguous. The germline V gene encodes CDR1 KGHDR and CDR2 SFDVKD. The CDR3 loop spans 13 amino acids. The V and J ends lost 0 bases and 0 bases respectively, with 1 base between them. The CDR3 DNA sequence: TGTGCCACCAGTGATTTGAACCAAGAGACCCAGTACTTC. Translating gives CATSDLNQETQYF.

Ten or more counts support this clonotype. The J gene is TRBJ2-3, the V gene TRBV14, with D perhaps being TRBD1 or TRBD2 (5 bases each). V dropped 0 bases and J dropped 0 bases, with 13 bases sitting between them. Germline CDR1 SGHDN, CDR2 FVKESK. This CDR3 contains 17 residues. The CDR3 loop reads CASSQDLGPLSTDTQYF. The CDR3 coding sequence is TGTGCCAGCAGCCAAGATTTGGGACCGCTTAGCACAGATACGCAGTATTTT.

There are a few counts of this clonotype. This sequence joins TRBV7-2 and TRBJ2-1; 8 nucleotides line up with TRBD2. V dropped 6 bases and J dropped 8; count of bases not matched to a gene: 3. The CDR3 is 12 amino acids. Per germline, CDR1 SGHTA and CDR2 FQGNSA. The CDR3 DNA reads TGTGCCAGCAGTGGACTAGCACATGAGCAGTTCTTC. It encodes CASSGLAHEQFF.

The sample holds many counts of this clonotype. V and J are TRBV5-1 and TRBJ2-6; D assignment may be TRBD1 or TRBD2 (5 bases each). The CDR3 extends over 15 amino acids. The V end lost 4 bases, the J end lost 2 bases, and 10 bases lay between the germline ends. Germline V lookup: CDR1 SGHRS, CDR2 YFSETQ. CDR3 sequence: CASSLGEPGANVLTF. CDR3 bases: TGCGCCAGCAGCCTAGGGGAGCCTGGGGCCAACGTCCTGACTTTC.

This sequence joins TRBV6-2 or TRBV6-3 and TRBJ2-1; possibly TRBD1 or TRBD2 for D (6 bases each). V dropped 6 bases and J dropped 7 bases, with 16 bases sitting between them. Germline CDR1 is MNHEY and CDR2 is SVGEGT. The CDR3 covers 14 residues. The DNA of the CDR3 is TGTGCCAGCAGCCGCCGACGGGGGCGGAATGAGCAGTTCTTC. Encoded protein: CASSRRRGRNEQFF.

The J gene is TRBJ1-5, the V gene TRBV29-1, with 9 nucleotides matching TRBD1. V shed 7 bases, J shed 13 bases, and the junction held 14 bases outside the gene matches. Germline V gene lookup returns CDR1 SQVTM and CDR2 ANQGSEA. This CDR3 comprises 13 residues. CDR3 bases: TGCAGCGAAGGCAGGACAGGGGAAATGGAGCAGCATTTT. It specifies CSEGRTGEMEQHF.

The genes are TRBV5-1 and TRBJ1-1; 8 bases agree with TRBD1. The V gene's germline CDR1 is SGHRS and CDR2 YFSETQ. This CDR3 is 14 amino acids long. V lost 4 bases to trimming and J lost 2 bases; unmatched junction nucleotides: 4. The CDR3 bases are TGCGCCAGCAGCGTCGGGACAGGCAACACTGAAGCTTTCTTT. Translated: CASSVGTGNTEAFF.

In its sample, this clonotype was seen many times. The J gene is TRBJ1-4, the V gene TRBV9; TRBD1 matches at 7 bases. From germline, CDR1 is SGDLS and CDR2 YYNGEE. The CDR3 has 18 residues. V was pared by 4 bases and J by 3 bases, with 15 bases of the junction left unmatched. The CDR3 DNA sequence: TGTGCCAGCAGCCCAGGGGGGGGCCGGGTGCCCTCTAATGAAAAACTGTTTTTT. The encoded protein is CASSPGGGRVPSNEKLFF.

The chain couples TRBV10-2 to TRBJ2-7, with TRBD1 as a possible D gene (6 bases). This CDR3 is built from 13 residues. CDR1 is WSHSY and CDR2 is SAAADI in the germline V gene. V was pared by 3 bases and J by 3 bases, with 9 bases between. The CDR3 region is CASSEEGDYEQYF. DNA for the CDR3: TGCGCCAGCAGTGAAGAGGGGGACTACGAGCAGTACTTC.